These T cell receptor beta chains were read from a single sample in a study of T cell responses to AZD1222 COVID-19 vaccine. Only in-frame clones appear in the TCRdb table, and some are missing; sequencing was by immunoSEQ multiplex PCR. The sample includes 110,000 to 150,000 clones, 75% to 90% of them seen just once. The sample in question was peripheral blood, obtained on day 0 of AZD1222 vaccination. These receptor sequences come from an adult in good health. CDR3s include the opening cysteine and the closing phenylalanine or tryptophan. The order of the fields is V gene, D gene, clone size, J gene, CDR3 DNA, CDR3 protein. D genes are given only for firm matches. The size field is filled for only some rows; it gives once, few, many or a size class.

v_call: TRBV28; d_call: .; clone_size: .; j_call: TRBJ1-1; cdr3_nt: TGTGCCAGCAGTTTCACAGAGATGAACACTGAAGCTTTCTTT; cdr3_aa: CASSFTEMNTEAFF
v_call: TRBV13; d_call: TRBD2; clone_size: .; j_call: TRBJ2-1; cdr3_nt: TGTGCCAGCAGCGCCCCGGGACTAGCGGGAGGAAGCTCCTACAATGAGCAGTTCTTC; cdr3_aa: CASSAPGLAGGSSYNEQFF
v_call: TRBV6-6; d_call: TRBD1; clone_size: .; j_call: TRBJ1-1; cdr3_nt: TGTGCCAGCGGCCGGGACAGGGTGGATTTCTTT; cdr3_aa: CASGRDRVDFF
v_call: TRBV7-2; d_call: .; clone_size: .; j_call: TRBJ1-5; cdr3_nt: TGTGCCAGCAGCTACTACAGTCAGCCCCAGCATTTT; cdr3_aa: CASSYYSQPQHF
v_call: TRBV12-3/TRBV12-4; d_call: .; clone_size: once; j_call: TRBJ1-4; cdr3_nt: TGTGCCAGCAGCCAAGACAGGAGTAAACTGTTTTTT; cdr3_aa: CASSQDRSKLFF
v_call: TRBV4-2; d_call: .; clone_size: .; j_call: TRBJ2-7; cdr3_nt: TGTGCCAGCAGCCAAGATTTCGGGGGTTACGAGCAGTACTTC; cdr3_aa: CASSQDFGGYEQYF
v_call: TRBV25-1; d_call: .; clone_size: few; j_call: TRBJ2-7; cdr3_nt: TGTGCCAGCAGTGAATACGGTTCCGCGGCCCACGAGCAGTACTTC; cdr3_aa: CASSEYGSAAHEQYF
v_call: TRBV6-4; d_call: .; clone_size: .; j_call: TRBJ1-4; cdr3_nt: TGTGCCAACCCGGGGGAGGAGCGAAAACTGTTTTTT; cdr3_aa: CANPGEERKLFF
v_call: TRBV3-1/TRBV3-2; d_call: .; clone_size: .; j_call: TRBJ1-2; cdr3_nt: TGTGCCAGCAGCCAGGGTGGAAACTATGGCTACACCTTC; cdr3_aa: CASSQGGNYGYTF
v_call: TRBV7-9; d_call: .; clone_size: .; j_call: TRBJ2-3; cdr3_nt: TGTGCCAGCAGCCCCGACTGGGAATGGCATACGCAGTATTTT; cdr3_aa: CASSPDWEWHTQYF
v_call: TRBV19; d_call: TRBD1; clone_size: .; j_call: TRBJ2-1; cdr3_nt: TGTGCCAGTGGATCGGACAGGGTTAACAATGAGCAGTTCTTC; cdr3_aa: CASGSDRVNNEQFF
v_call: TRBV4-2; d_call: .; clone_size: once; j_call: TRBJ1-5; cdr3_nt: TGTGCCAGCAGCCTGGGACTCTATAGCAATCAGCCCCAGCATTTT; cdr3_aa: CASSLGLYSNQPQHF
v_call: TRBV5-6; d_call: .; clone_size: .; j_call: TRBJ1-3; cdr3_nt: TGTGCCAGCAGCCCGGACTTCTCTGGAAACACCATATATTTT; cdr3_aa: CASSPDFSGNTIYF
v_call: TRBV5-1; d_call: .; clone_size: .; j_call: TRBJ2-5; cdr3_nt: TGCGCCAGCAGCGATCTCAGGAGTCGGGAGACCCAGTACTTC; cdr3_aa: CASSDLRSRETQYF
v_call: TRBV10-2; d_call: TRBD1; clone_size: .; j_call: TRBJ2-7; cdr3_nt: TGCGCCAGCACCCGGGACAGGGAGTACGAGCAGTACTTC; cdr3_aa: CASTRDREYEQYF
v_call: TRBV7-2; d_call: TRBD1; clone_size: .; j_call: TRBJ2-5; cdr3_nt: TGTGCCAGCAGCTCCCTGGCCGGGACAGGCGGACAAGAGACCCAGTACTTC; cdr3_aa: CASSSLAGTGGQETQYF
v_call: TRBV5-5; d_call: .; clone_size: .; j_call: TRBJ1-6; cdr3_nt: TGTGCCAGCCAGCCGTGGGGTCTCCACTTT; cdr3_aa: CASQPWGLHF
v_call: TRBV19; d_call: .; clone_size: .; j_call: TRBJ2-6; cdr3_nt: TGTGCCAGTACGGCGAGGGTTGGTAATACTGGGGCCAACGTCCTGACTTTC; cdr3_aa: CASTARVGNTGANVLTF
v_call: TRBV19; d_call: .; clone_size: .; j_call: TRBJ1-1; cdr3_nt: TGTGCCAGTAGTATTCCCCGTACTGAAGCTTTCTTT; cdr3_aa: CASSIPRTEAFF
v_call: TRBV19; d_call: .; clone_size: once; j_call: TRBJ2-3; cdr3_nt: TGTGCCAGCCTCGACCACTGGCTCGGCACAGATACGCAGTATTTT; cdr3_aa: CASLDHWLGTDTQYF
v_call: TRBV11-2; d_call: .; clone_size: .; j_call: TRBJ1-2; cdr3_nt: TGTGCCAGCAGCTCTCAACCCGGGGAATATGGCTACACCTTC; cdr3_aa: CASSSQPGEYGYTF
v_call: TRBV4-1; d_call: TRBD2; clone_size: .; j_call: TRBJ2-3; cdr3_nt: TGCGCCAGCAGCCAAGAAAAGCGGGGGAGCACAGATACGCAGTATTTT; cdr3_aa: CASSQEKRGSTDTQYF
v_call: TRBV6-1; d_call: TRBD2; clone_size: .; j_call: TRBJ2-2; cdr3_nt: TGTGCCAGCAGGGAAAGCGGGAGCGGGAACACCGGGGAGCTGTTTTTT; cdr3_aa: CASRESGSGNTGELFF
v_call: TRBV2; d_call: .; clone_size: .; j_call: TRBJ2-7; cdr3_nt: TGTGCCAGCATAGAGGGGGCGGGGACCTACGAGCAGTACTTC; cdr3_aa: CASIEGAGTYEQYF
v_call: TRBV11-3; d_call: .; clone_size: .; j_call: TRBJ1-1; cdr3_nt: TGTGCCAGCAGCTTAGGCCTGGGGAAAGCTTTCTTT; cdr3_aa: CASSLGLGKAFF
v_call: TRBV6-5; d_call: .; clone_size: .; j_call: TRBJ2-5; cdr3_nt: TGTGCCAGCAGCGACTCGACAGGGAGGGAAGAGACCCAGTACTTC; cdr3_aa: CASSDSTGREETQYF
v_call: TRBV28; d_call: TRBD2; clone_size: .; j_call: TRBJ2-1; cdr3_nt: TGTGCCAGCAGTTTAGCGGGGGGATACAATGAGCAGTTCTTC; cdr3_aa: CASSLAGGYNEQFF
v_call: TRBV6-5; d_call: .; clone_size: few; j_call: TRBJ1-2; cdr3_nt: TGTGCCAGCAGTCCCGGGGGGGCGCTGAATGGCTACACCTTC; cdr3_aa: CASSPGGALNGYTF
v_call: TRBV28; d_call: .; clone_size: .; j_call: TRBJ2-7; cdr3_nt: TGTGCCAGCAACCCGATCGACCGTGCATCCTACGAGCAGTACTTC; cdr3_aa: CASNPIDRASYEQYF
v_call: TRBV15; d_call: .; clone_size: .; j_call: TRBJ1-2; cdr3_nt: TGTGCCACCAGCAGAGATAATGGGATCGTAAACAACCCCTATGGCTACACCTTC; cdr3_aa: CATSRDNGIVNNPYGYTF
v_call: TRBV18; d_call: .; clone_size: .; j_call: TRBJ1-6; cdr3_nt: TGTGCCAGCTCACCAACTGACCTACCGAATTCACCCCTCCACTTT; cdr3_aa: CASSPTDLPNSPLHF
v_call: TRBV4-1; d_call: .; clone_size: .; j_call: TRBJ2-5; cdr3_nt: TGCGCCAGCAGCCCATTGAGGGGGGGGCGGACAGAAGAGACCCAGTACTTC; cdr3_aa: CASSPLRGGRTEETQYF
v_call: TRBV2; d_call: .; clone_size: .; j_call: TRBJ2-2; cdr3_nt: TGTGCCAGCAGTGTAAGCCGCGGGGCCGGGGAGCTGTTTTTT; cdr3_aa: CASSVSRGAGELFF
v_call: TRBV14; d_call: .; clone_size: once; j_call: TRBJ2-7; cdr3_nt: TGTGCCAGCAGCCAACAGACTGCGAGCTCCTACGAGCAGTACTTC; cdr3_aa: CASSQQTASSYEQYF
v_call: TRBV9; d_call: .; clone_size: .; j_call: TRBJ2-5; cdr3_nt: TGTGCCAGCAGCGTAGAGCAACGGGATCAAGAGACCCAGTACTTC; cdr3_aa: CASSVEQRDQETQYF
v_call: TRBV12-3/TRBV12-4; d_call: .; clone_size: .; j_call: TRBJ1-4; cdr3_nt: TGTGCCAGCAGTTTAGAAAGTCCGAAGGGACTGTTTTTT; cdr3_aa: CASSLESPKGLFF
v_call: TRBV5-1; d_call: .; clone_size: .; j_call: TRBJ1-1; cdr3_nt: TGCGCCAGCAGCTTGGGGGGTGGGAACACTGAAGCTTTCTTT; cdr3_aa: CASSLGGGNTEAFF
v_call: TRBV10-2; d_call: .; clone_size: .; j_call: TRBJ1-1; cdr3_nt: TGCGCCAGCAGTGAGTGGCGGGGAAGGAACACTGAAGCTTTCTTT; cdr3_aa: CASSEWRGRNTEAFF
v_call: TRBV18; d_call: TRBD2; clone_size: .; j_call: TRBJ2-3; cdr3_nt: TGTGCCAGCTCACCTTACGTTGGCGGGAGTGGGGTCACAGATACGCAGTATTTT; cdr3_aa: CASSPYVGGSGVTDTQYF
v_call: TRBV11-2; d_call: .; clone_size: .; j_call: TRBJ2-3; cdr3_nt: TGTGCCAGCACCCTATGGCAATCGGCAGATACGCAGTATTTT; cdr3_aa: CASTLWQSADTQYF
v_call: TRBV6-5; d_call: .; clone_size: few; j_call: TRBJ1-3; cdr3_nt: TGTGCCAGCTTGACTGGAAACACCATATATTTT; cdr3_aa: CASLTGNTIYF
v_call: TRBV5-1; d_call: .; clone_size: .; j_call: TRBJ2-2; cdr3_nt: TGCGCCAGCAGCCCGGACACGAACACCGGGGAGCTGTTTTTT; cdr3_aa: CASSPDTNTGELFF
v_call: TRBV5-6; d_call: .; clone_size: .; j_call: TRBJ1-3; cdr3_nt: TGTGCCAGCAGCTTGAACTCCCCTGGAAACACCATATATTTT; cdr3_aa: CASSLNSPGNTIYF
v_call: TRBV10-3; d_call: .; clone_size: .; j_call: TRBJ2-1; cdr3_nt: TGTGCCATCAGTGAGGTCGGCTACAATGAGCAGTTCTTC; cdr3_aa: CAISEVGYNEQFF
v_call: TRBV6-6; d_call: TRBD1; clone_size: .; j_call: TRBJ1-6; cdr3_nt: TGTGCCAGCCAGGCGTCTGACAGGGTGGTTTCACCCCTCCACTTT; cdr3_aa: CASQASDRVVSPLHF
v_call: TRBV7-2; d_call: TRBD2; clone_size: .; j_call: TRBJ2-7; cdr3_nt: TGTGCCAGCAGCCAAAAAGGAAGCGGGAGGACGGGCGAGCAGTACTTC; cdr3_aa: CASSQKGSGRTGEQYF
v_call: TRBV27; d_call: .; clone_size: .; j_call: TRBJ1-5; cdr3_nt: TGTGCCAGCAGTTTTTCAGGGCTCAATCAGCCCCAGCATTTT; cdr3_aa: CASSFSGLNQPQHF
v_call: TRBV6-1; d_call: TRBD2; clone_size: .; j_call: TRBJ2-3; cdr3_nt: TGTGCCAGCAGTGCGCGGGGGAGCACTAGCACAGATACGCAGTATTTT; cdr3_aa: CASSARGSTSTDTQYF
v_call: TRBV7-9; d_call: .; clone_size: .; j_call: TRBJ2-1; cdr3_nt: TGTGCCAGCAGCTGGTGGGGGCGGGAGTACAATGAGCAGTTCTTC; cdr3_aa: CASSWWGREYNEQFF
v_call: TRBV9; d_call: TRBD1; clone_size: .; j_call: TRBJ1-2; cdr3_nt: TGTGCCAGCAGCGATACCGGGACAGGGCCAAACTATGGCTACACCTTC; cdr3_aa: CASSDTGTGPNYGYTF
v_call: TRBV7-9; d_call: .; clone_size: .; j_call: TRBJ2-1; cdr3_nt: TGTGCCAGCAGCTCTCCCAGGGGGGGGATAGATGAGCAGTTCTTC; cdr3_aa: CASSSPRGGIDEQFF
v_call: TRBV24-1; d_call: .; clone_size: .; j_call: TRBJ2-3; cdr3_nt: TGTGCCACCAGTGATTTGAACACAGATACGCAGTATTTT; cdr3_aa: CATSDLNTDTQYF
v_call: TRBV23-1; d_call: TRBD1; clone_size: .; j_call: TRBJ1-1; cdr3_nt: TGCGCCAGCAACGCACCGGGACAGCAGAACACTGAAGCTTTCTTT; cdr3_aa: CASNAPGQQNTEAFF